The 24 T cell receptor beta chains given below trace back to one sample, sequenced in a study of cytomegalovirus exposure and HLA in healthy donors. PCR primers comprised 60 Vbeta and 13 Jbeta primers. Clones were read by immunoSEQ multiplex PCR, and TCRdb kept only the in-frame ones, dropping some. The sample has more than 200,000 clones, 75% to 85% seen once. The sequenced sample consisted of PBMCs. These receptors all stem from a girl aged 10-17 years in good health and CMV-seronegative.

CDR3 DNA sequence: TGCAGCGTTGGGGGCTTGAGGGAGCAGTACTTC. It yields the protein CSVGGLREQYF. The J gene is TRBJ2-7, the V gene TRBV29-1; D may be TRBD1 (5 bases). This CDR3 contains 11 residues. Germline CDR1 SQVTM, CDR2 ANQGSEA. The V end lost 4 bases, the J end lost 7 bases, and 11 bases lay between the germline ends.

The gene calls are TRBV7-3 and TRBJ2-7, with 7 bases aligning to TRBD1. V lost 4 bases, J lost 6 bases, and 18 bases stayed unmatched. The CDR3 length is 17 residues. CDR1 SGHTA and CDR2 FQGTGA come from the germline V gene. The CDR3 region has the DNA TGTGCCAGCAGCTCCCCCGGTGTGAGACAGGGAGTCTCCGAGCAGTACTTC. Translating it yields CASSSPGVRQGVSEQYF.

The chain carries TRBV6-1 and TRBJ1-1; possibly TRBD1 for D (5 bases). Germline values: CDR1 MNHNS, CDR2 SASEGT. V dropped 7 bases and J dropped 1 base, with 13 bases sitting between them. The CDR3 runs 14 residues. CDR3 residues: CASMLFGGNTEAFF. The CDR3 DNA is TGTGCCAGCATGCTTTTCGGGGGGAACACTGAAGCTTTCTTT.

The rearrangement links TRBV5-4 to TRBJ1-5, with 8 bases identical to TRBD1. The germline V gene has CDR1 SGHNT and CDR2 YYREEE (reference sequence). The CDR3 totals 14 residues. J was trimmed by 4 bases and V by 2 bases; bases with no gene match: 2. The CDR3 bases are TGTGCCAGCAGCTTTGGGACAGGAAATCAGCCCCAGCATTTT. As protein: CASSFGTGNQPQHF.

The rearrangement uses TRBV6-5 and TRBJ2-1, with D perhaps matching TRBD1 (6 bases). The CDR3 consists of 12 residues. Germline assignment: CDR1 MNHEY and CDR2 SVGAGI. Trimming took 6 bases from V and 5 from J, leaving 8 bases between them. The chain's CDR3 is CASRDSNNEQFF. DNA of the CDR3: TGTGCCAGCAGGGACAGTAACAATGAGCAGTTCTTC.

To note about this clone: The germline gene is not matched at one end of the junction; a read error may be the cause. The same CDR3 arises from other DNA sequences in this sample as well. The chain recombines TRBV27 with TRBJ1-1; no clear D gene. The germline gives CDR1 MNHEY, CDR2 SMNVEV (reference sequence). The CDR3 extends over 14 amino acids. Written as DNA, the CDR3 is TGTGCCAGTAGTTCACAGCTGGATAGCACTGAAGCTTTCTTT. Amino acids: CASSSQLDSTEAFF.

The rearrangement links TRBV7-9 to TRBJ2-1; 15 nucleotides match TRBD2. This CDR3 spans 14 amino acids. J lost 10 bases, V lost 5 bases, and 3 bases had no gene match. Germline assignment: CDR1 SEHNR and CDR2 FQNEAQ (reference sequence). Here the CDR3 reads CASSRTSGRAEQFF. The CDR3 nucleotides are TGTGCCAGCAGCCGGACTAGCGGGAGGGCAGAGCAGTTCTTC.

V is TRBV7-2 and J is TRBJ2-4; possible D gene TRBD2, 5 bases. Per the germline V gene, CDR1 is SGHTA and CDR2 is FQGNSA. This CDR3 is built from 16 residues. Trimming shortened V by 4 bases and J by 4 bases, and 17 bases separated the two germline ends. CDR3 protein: CASSSAAASYKNIQYF. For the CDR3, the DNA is TGTGCCAGCAGCTCAGCGGCGGCTTCTTATAAAAACATTCAGTACTTC. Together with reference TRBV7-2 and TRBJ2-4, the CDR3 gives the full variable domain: GAGVSQSPSNKVTEKGKDVELRCDPISGHTALYWYRQSLGQGLEFLIYFQGNSAPDKSGLPSDRFSAERTGGSVSTLTIQRTQQEDSAVYLCASSSAAASYKNIQYFGAGTRLSVL.

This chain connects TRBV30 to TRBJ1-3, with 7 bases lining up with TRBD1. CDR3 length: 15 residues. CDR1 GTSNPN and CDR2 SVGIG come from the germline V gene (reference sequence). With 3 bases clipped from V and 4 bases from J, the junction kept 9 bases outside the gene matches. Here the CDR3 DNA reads TGTGCCTGGAGCCGCAGGGGGATTGAGGGAAACACCATATATTTT. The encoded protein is CAWSRRGIEGNTIYF.

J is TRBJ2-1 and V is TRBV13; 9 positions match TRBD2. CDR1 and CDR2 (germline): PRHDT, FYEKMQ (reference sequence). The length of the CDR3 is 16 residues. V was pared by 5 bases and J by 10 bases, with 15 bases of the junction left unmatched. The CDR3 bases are TGTGCCAGCAGCCGAGCGACTAGCGGCCTTGTAGGGGAGCAGTTCTTC. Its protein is CASSRATSGLVGEQFF.

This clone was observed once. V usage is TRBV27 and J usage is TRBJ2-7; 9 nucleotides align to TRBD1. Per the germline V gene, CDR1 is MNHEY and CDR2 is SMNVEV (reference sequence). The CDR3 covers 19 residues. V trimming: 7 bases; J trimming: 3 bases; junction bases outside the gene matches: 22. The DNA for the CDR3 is TGTGCCAGCACAACAGAGCAGGACAGGGGAGTCCCGCCGGACTACGAGCAGTACTTC. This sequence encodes CASTTEQDRGVPPDYEQYF.

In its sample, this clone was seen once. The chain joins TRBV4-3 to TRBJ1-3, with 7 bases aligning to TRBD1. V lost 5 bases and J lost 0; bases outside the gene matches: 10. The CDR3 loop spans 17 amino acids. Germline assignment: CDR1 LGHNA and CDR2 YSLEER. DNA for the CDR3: TGCGCCAGCAGCGGAACAGCAGGGGGGAACTCTGGAAACACCATATATTTT. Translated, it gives CASSGTAGGNSGNTIYF.

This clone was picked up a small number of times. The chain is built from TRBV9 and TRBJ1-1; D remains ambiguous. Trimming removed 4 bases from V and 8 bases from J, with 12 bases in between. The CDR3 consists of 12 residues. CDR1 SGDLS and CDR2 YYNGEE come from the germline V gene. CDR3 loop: CASSHPSGEAFF. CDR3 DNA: TGTGCCAGCAGCCACCCGTCGGGGGAAGCTTTCTTT.

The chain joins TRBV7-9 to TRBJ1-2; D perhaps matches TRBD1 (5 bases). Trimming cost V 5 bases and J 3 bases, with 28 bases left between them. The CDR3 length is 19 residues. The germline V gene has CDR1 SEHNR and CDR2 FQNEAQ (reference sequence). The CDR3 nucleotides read TGTGCCAGCAGCCCCTACGGGGGGATTACACCCCCCTCCCACTATGGCTACACCTTC. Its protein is CASSPYGGITPPSHYGYTF.

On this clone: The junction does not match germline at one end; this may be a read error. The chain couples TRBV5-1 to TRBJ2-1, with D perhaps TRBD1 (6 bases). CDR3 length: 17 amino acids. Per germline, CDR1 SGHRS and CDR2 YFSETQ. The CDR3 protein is CASSLLSSGTPNKEQFF. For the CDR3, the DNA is TGCGCCAGCAGCTTGCTCTCCTCCGGGACACCCAACAAGGAGCAGTTCTTC.

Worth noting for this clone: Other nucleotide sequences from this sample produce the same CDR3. CDR3 in DNA: TGTGCCTGGAACCCGGGGGGCACAGATACGCAGTATTTT. It codes for CAWNPGGTDTQYF. This chain links TRBV30 with TRBJ2-3; D might be TRBD2 (6 bases). Trimming took 4 bases from V and 1 from J, leaving 9 bases between them. The CDR3 loop spans 13 amino acids. CDR1 GTSNPN and CDR2 SVGIG come from the germline V gene (reference sequence).

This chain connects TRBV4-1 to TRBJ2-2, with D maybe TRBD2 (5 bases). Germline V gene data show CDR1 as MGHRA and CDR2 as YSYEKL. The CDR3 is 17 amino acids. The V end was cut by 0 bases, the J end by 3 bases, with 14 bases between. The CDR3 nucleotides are TGCGCCAGCAGCCAAGATCGGACGGGGAGAGACACCGGGGAGCTGTTTTTT. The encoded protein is CASSQDRTGRDTGELFF.

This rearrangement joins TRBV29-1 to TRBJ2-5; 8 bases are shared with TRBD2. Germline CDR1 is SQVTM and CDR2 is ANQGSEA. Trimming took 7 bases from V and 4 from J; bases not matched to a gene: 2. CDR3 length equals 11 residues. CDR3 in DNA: TGCAGCGCCGGGAGGGGAGAGACCCAGTACTTC. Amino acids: CSAGRGETQYF.

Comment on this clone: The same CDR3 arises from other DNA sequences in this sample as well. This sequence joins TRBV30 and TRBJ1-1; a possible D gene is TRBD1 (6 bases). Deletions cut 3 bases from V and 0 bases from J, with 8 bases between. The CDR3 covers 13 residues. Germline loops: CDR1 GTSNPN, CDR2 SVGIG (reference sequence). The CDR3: CAWSRDMNTEAFF. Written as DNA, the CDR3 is TGTGCCTGGAGCCGGGACATGAACACTGAAGCTTTCTTT.

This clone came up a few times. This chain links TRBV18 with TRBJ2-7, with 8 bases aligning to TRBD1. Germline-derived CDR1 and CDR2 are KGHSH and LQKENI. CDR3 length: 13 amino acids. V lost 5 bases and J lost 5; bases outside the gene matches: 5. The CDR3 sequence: CASSTRTGNEQYF. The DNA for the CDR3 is TGTGCCAGCTCAACGCGGACAGGGAACGAGCAGTACTTC.

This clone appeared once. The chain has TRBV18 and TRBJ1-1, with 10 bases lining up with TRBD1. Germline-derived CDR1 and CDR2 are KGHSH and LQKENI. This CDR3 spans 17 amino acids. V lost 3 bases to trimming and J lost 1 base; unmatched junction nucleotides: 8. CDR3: CASSPPGQGPRNTEAFF. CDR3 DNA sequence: TGTGCCAGCTCACCTCCGGGACAGGGGCCTAGGAACACTGAAGCTTTCTTT.

CDR3 loop: CASSHDQGEQYF. The CDR3 DNA follows: TGCGCCAGCAGCCATGATCAGGGCGAGCAGTACTTC. This chain joins TRBV5-1 and TRBJ2-7, with D perhaps matching TRBD1 (5 bases). With 4 bases removed from V and 6 bases from J, the gap between germline ends came to 11 bases. Germline-derived CDR1 and CDR2 are SGHRS and YFSETQ. This CDR3 is 12 amino acids long.

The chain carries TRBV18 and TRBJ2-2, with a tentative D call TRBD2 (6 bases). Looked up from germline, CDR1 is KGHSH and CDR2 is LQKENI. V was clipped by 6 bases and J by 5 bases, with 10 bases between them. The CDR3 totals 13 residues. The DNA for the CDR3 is TGTGCCAGCTCCCCGACTAGGACCGGGGAGCTGTTTTTT. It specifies CASSPTRTGELFF. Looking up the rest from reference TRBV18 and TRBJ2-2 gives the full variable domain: NAGVMQNPRHLVRRRGQEARLRCSPMKGHSHVYWYRQLPEEGLKFMVYLQKENIIDESGMPKERFSAEFPKEGPSILRIQQVVRGDSAAYFCASSPTRTGELFFGEGSRLTVL.

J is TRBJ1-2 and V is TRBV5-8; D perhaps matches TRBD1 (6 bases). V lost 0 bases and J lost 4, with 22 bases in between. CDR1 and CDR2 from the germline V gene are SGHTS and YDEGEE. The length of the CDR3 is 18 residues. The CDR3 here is CASSLERGLQNLGYGYTF. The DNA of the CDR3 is TGTGCCAGCAGCTTGGAGCGGGGGCTCCAAAATCTCGGCTATGGCTACACCTTC. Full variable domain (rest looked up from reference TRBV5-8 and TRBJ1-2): EAGVTQSPTHLIKTRGQQATLRCSPISGHTSVYWYQQALGLGLQFLLWYDEGEERNRGNFPPRFSGRQFPNYSSELNVNALELEDSALYLCASSLERGLQNLGYGYTFGSGTRLTVV.